These T cell receptor beta chains were read from a single sample in a study of CD8+ T cells in alopecia areata. TCRdb keeps only in-frame clones here, not all; method: immunoSEQ multiplex PCR. The sample has around 7,500 clones; roughly 67% are singletons. This material consisted of skin, taken at week 0. Every receptor here comes from a human donor with alopecia areata. CDR3s include the opening cysteine and the closing phenylalanine or tryptophan. The D gene is left open where the match is weak. Size is omitted from some rows. Given values are once, few, many or a class for expanded clones.

V: TRBV7-2
D: TRBD2
size: -
J: TRBJ2-5
CDR3: CASSPTFSGVQETQYF
DNA: TGTGCCAGCAGCCCAACTTTTAGCGGGGTCCAAGAGACCCAGTACTTC

V: TRBV29-1
D: TRBD1
size: -
J: TRBJ2-1
CDR3: CSVEDVGTGDNEQFF
DNA: TGCAGCGTTGAAGATGTTGGGACAGGAGACAATGAGCAGTTCTTC

V: TRBV21-1
D: -
size: -
J: TRBJ2-7
CDR3: CASSKEEREKYEQYF
DNA: TGTGCCAGCAGCAAAGAGGAGCGGGAGAAGTACGAGCAGTACTTC

V: TRBV2
D: TRBD1
size: -
J: TRBJ2-7
CDR3: CASRGGAGQYF
DNA: TGTGCCAGCAGAGGGGGCGCTGGGCAGTACTTC

V: TRBV11-2
D: -
size: -
J: TRBJ2-5
CDR3: CASSLEPGMGTQYF
DNA: TGTGCCAGCAGCTTAGAGCCGGGCATGGGGACCCAGTACTTC

V: TRBV6-1
D: TRBD1
size: once
J: TRBJ2-1
CDR3: CASSDWTGDYNEQFF
DNA: TGTGCCAGCAGTGACTGGACAGGTGATTACAATGAGCAGTTCTTC

V: TRBV5-1
D: -
size: -
J: TRBJ1-1
CDR3: CASSWGTENTEAFF
DNA: TGCGCCAGCAGCTGGGGGACGGAGAACACTGAAGCTTTCTTT

V: TRBV2
D: -
size: -
J: TRBJ1-1
CDR3: CASSEFTRNTEAFF
DNA: TGTGCCAGCAGCGAATTCACAAGGAACACTGAAGCTTTCTTT

V: TRBV6-6
D: TRBD1
size: -
J: TRBJ1-2
CDR3: CASSYAGTGLPYGYTF
DNA: TGTGCCAGCAGTTACGCCGGGACAGGGCTTCCCTATGGCTACACCTTC

V: TRBV7-2
D: TRBD2
size: -
J: TRBJ2-7
CDR3: CASSLGQRGWFDEQYF
DNA: TGTGCCAGCAGCTTAGGTCAGCGGGGGTGGTTTGACGAGCAGTACTTC

V: TRBV7-1
D: TRBD1
size: -
J: TRBJ1-5
CDR3: CASSSLAGGGNQPQHF
DNA: TGTGCCAGCAGCTCCCTTGCAGGGGGCGGGAATCAGCCCCAGCATTTT

V: TRBV5-4
D: TRBD1
size: -
J: TRBJ2-5
CDR3: CASSLVGTGFQETQYF
DNA: TGTGCCAGCAGCTTGGTCGGGACAGGATTTCAAGAGACCCAGTACTTC

V: TRBV7-2
D: TRBD2
size: -
J: TRBJ2-3
CDR3: CASSLAWTSGVTDTQYF
DNA: TGTGCCAGCAGCTTAGCCTGGACTAGCGGGGTCACAGATACGCAGTATTTT

V: TRBV29-1
D: TRBD1
size: few
J: TRBJ2-7
CDR3: CSVEVDRALSYEQYF
DNA: TGCAGCGTTGAAGTTGACAGGGCACTCTCCTACGAGCAGTACTTC